The clone carrying this T cell receptor (beta chain) has ten or more counts. As yet, its antigen is unknown. The V end was cut by 5 bases, the J end by 5 bases, with 11 bases between. The germline V gene encodes CDR1 SGHRS and CDR2 YFSETQ. The CDR3 runs to 13 residues. Each CDR3 protein gets one entry after TCRdb re-called the 5' RACE reads with MiXCR. The table records fewer than 550,000 distinct CDR3 sequences, approximately 5.3% of them present only once. This sample was included in a study of CD8 T cells in ankylosing spondylitis. The study's findings and limits: Seemingly distinctive of ankylosing spondylitis blood was a TCR beta motif formed by eight highly homologous variants.

The chain couples TRBV5-1 to TRBJ2-1; D is unresolved. The origin of this receptor is a male donor with ankylosing spondylitis. The sample taken for sequencing was blood, either unsorted or a sorted T cell fraction (not recorded which). The CDR3, as DNA: TGCGCCAGCAGAATAGGTCTCGACAATGAGCAGTTCTTC. Its translation is CASRIGLDNEQFF.